This T cell receptor beta chain came from a study of blood T cell repertoires in COVID-19. Profiling relied on immunoSEQ multiplex PCR, and the TCRdb table lists in-frame clones only, not all of them. The repertoire holds over 100,000 clones, more than 80% seen once, with approximately 4.5% in the top ten. V dropped 4 bases and J dropped 6 bases, with 17 bases sitting between them. The germline V gene has CDR1 KGHDR and CDR2 SFDVKD. The CDR3 extends over 15 amino acids. The sample comprised peripheral blood. The sequence was obtained from a human donor in a cohort sampled during active COVID-19. The V gene is TRBV24-1, the J gene TRBJ2-5, with D possibly matching TRBD2 (6 bases). The CDR3 region is CATSDSTSPRKTQYF. The CDR3 DNA reads TGTGCCACCAGTGACTCTACTAGCCCAAGAAAGACCCAGTACTTC.